One sample yielded the 26 T cell receptor beta chains listed below, sequenced in a study of OX40 agonist ivuxolimab in advanced cancers. The protocol was immunoSEQ multiplex PCR, while the TCRdb copy is restricted to in-frame clones and leaves out a portion. The sample has 15,000 to 20,000 clones, nearly 85% seen once; the top ten hold around 31%. Sequenced material: CD4+ or CD8+ T cells sorted from blood, taken in a trial of the OX40 agonist ivuxolimab. All receptors derive from an adult with an advanced solid tumor such as melanoma, head and neck, liver or kidney cancer.

The chain uses TRBV7-9 and TRBJ2-7; 7 bases line up with TRBD1. This CDR3 has 13 residues. Germline loops: CDR1 SEHNR, CDR2 FQNEAQ (reference sequence). V shed 3 bases, J shed 6 bases, and the junction held 5 bases outside the gene matches. The CDR3 nucleotides are TGTGCCAGCAGCTTGGACAGGCCTTCCGAGCAGTACTTC. Residues: CASSLDRPSEQYF.

This clone appeared once. This chain links TRBV15 with TRBJ2-2; perhaps D is TRBD1 or TRBD2 (6 bases each). The CDR3 covers 16 residues. Germline V CDR1 and CDR2: LNHNV, YYDKDF (reference sequence). V lost 3 bases and J lost 9, with 20 bases in between. The DNA of the CDR3 is TGTGCCACCAGCAGCTCCTTGGGGGGCTTGGGGTGGGAGCTGTTTTTT. It is translated as CATSSSLGGLGWELFF.

The chain combines TRBV9 with TRBJ2-7, with a possible D match to TRBD1 (5 bases). Germline loops: CDR1 SGDLS, CDR2 YYNGEE. Between the trimmed V and J ends, which lost 3 bases and 3 bases, there was a span of 19 bases. There are 16 residues in the CDR3. This chain's CDR3 is CASSEGPDLMIYEQYF. For the CDR3, the DNA is TGTGCCAGCAGCGAGGGGCCTGACCTCATGATCTACGAGCAGTACTTC. The complete variable domain, with remaining parts taken from reference TRBV9 and TRBJ2-7, reads DSGVTQTPKHLITATGQRVTLRCSPRSGDLSVYWYQQSLDQGLQFLIQYYNGEERAKGNILERFSAQQFPDLHSELNLSSLELGDSALYFCASSEGPDLMIYEQYFGPGTRLTVT.

This clone turned up a few times. This chain uses TRBV11-2 with TRBJ2-2, with D possibly TRBD1 on 6 matching bases. The V gene's germline CDR1 is SGHAT and CDR2 FQNNGV. The V gene lost 5 bases and the J gene lost 2 bases, with 9 bases spanning the gap. There are 14 residues in the CDR3. CDR3 in DNA: TGTGCCAGCAGCCGCAGGGGTAACACCGGGGAGCTGTTTTTT. This translates into CASSRRGNTGELFF.

The V and J genes are TRBV19 and TRBJ2-2; 13 bases match TRBD2. Germline lookup yields CDR1 LNHDA and CDR2 SQIVND (reference sequence). The CDR3 contains 18 residues. J was trimmed by 5 bases and V by 4 bases; bases with no gene match: 10. Written as DNA, the CDR3 is TGTGCCAGTAGTAACTTACTAGCGGGAGGGCCTCGGACCGGGGAGCTGTTTTTT. Residues: CASSNLLAGGPRTGELFF.

In DNA, the CDR3 is TGTGCCAGCAGCTTGGGGCTAGCGGACCACACAGATACGCAGTATTTT. Amino acids: CASSLGLADHTDTQYF. The gene calls are TRBV5-8 and TRBJ2-3; 7 bases align to TRBD2. The CDR3 has 16 amino acids. From germline, CDR1 is SGHTS and CDR2 YDEGEE. V trimming: 0 bases; J trimming: 2 bases; junction bases outside the gene matches: 6.

This sequence joins TRBV2 and TRBJ2-3; D possibly corresponds to TRBD2 (6 bases). The V end lost 6 bases, the J end lost 2 bases, and 15 bases lay between the germline ends. CDR3 length: 15 residues. Germline CDR1 reads SNHLY; CDR2 reads FYNNEI. As DNA, the CDR3 is TGTGCCAGCAGAATCAGGGAGGCAATCACAGATACGCAGTATTTT. Its protein product is CASRIREAITDTQYF. Complete variable domain (other parts from reference TRBV2 and TRBJ2-3): EPEVTQTPSHQVTQMGQEVILRCVPISNHLYFYWYRQILGQKVEFLVSFYNNEISEKSEIFDDQFSVERPDGSNFTLKIRSTKLEDSAMYFCASRIREAITDTQYFGPGTRLTVL.

V is TRBV2 and J is TRBJ2-7, with D tentatively TRBD1 (5 bases). Germline V gives CDR1 SNHLY, CDR2 FYNNEI. Trimming shortened V by 1 base and J by 0 bases, and 7 bases separated the two germline ends. The CDR3 is made up of 14 amino acids. CDR3 residues: CASSEDRRSYEQYF. CDR3 coding DNA: TGTGCCAGCAGTGAAGACAGGCGCTCCTACGAGCAGTACTTC.

The rearrangement links TRBV10-3 to TRBJ1-2; D not resolved. V was cut by 2 bases and J by 2 bases, with 6 bases left in between. The germline V gene encodes CDR1 ENHRY and CDR2 SYGVKD. This CDR3 spans 13 amino acids. The CDR3 DNA reads as TGTGCCATCAGTGAGGCGTCCAACTATGGCTACACCTTC. Amino acids: CAISEASNYGYTF.

This chain uses TRBV27 with TRBJ1-1, with D unresolved. The CDR3 sequence is 15 residues long. CDR1 is MNHEY and CDR2 is SMNVEV in the germline V gene (reference sequence). Trimming shortened V by 7 bases and J by 1 base, and 16 bases separated the two germline ends. CDR3 sequence (DNA): TGTGCCAGCACCCGTAAAGGCCTCGGGAACACTGAAGCTTTCTTT. Protein product: CASTRKGLGNTEAFF.

The V gene is TRBV25-1, the J gene TRBJ1-4; the D gene is possibly TRBD1 (5 bases). Germline V gene sequence: CDR1 MGHDK, CDR2 SYGVNS. V was trimmed by 8 bases and J by 7 bases, leaving 17 bases between them. CDR3 length: 14 amino acids. CDR3 sequence reads: CASAGGGGVEKLFF. CDR3 bases: TGTGCCAGCGCTGGCGGGGGAGGGGTTGAAAAACTGTTTTTT.

This sequence joins TRBV5-1 and TRBJ1-2; the D gene is possibly TRBD1 (5 bases). The CDR3 extends over 14 amino acids. The germline V gene encodes CDR1 SGHRS and CDR2 YFSETQ. Trimming stripped 0 bases from V and 4 bases from J, with 10 bases between. CDR3 sequence (DNA): TGCGCCAGCAGCTTGGCCGGGACCGCCTATGGCTACACCTTC. Protein sequence: CASSLAGTAYGYTF.

The chain couples TRBV6-1 to TRBJ1-1; weak D call: TRBD1 (5 bases). The V gene lost 3 bases and the J gene lost 1 base, with 9 bases spanning the gap. Germline CDR1 and CDR2: MNHNS and SASEGT. This CDR3 has 14 amino acids. CDR3 DNA sequence: TGTGCCAGCAGTGATGGGGGGACGAACACTGAAGCTTTCTTT. Protein product: CASSDGGTNTEAFF.

This chain links TRBV5-6 with TRBJ1-4; D is unresolved. V was cut by 4 bases and J by 8 bases, with 12 bases left in between. From germline, CDR1 is SGHDT and CDR2 YYEEEE. The CDR3 contains 13 residues. CDR3 nucleotide sequence: TGTGCCAGCAGCCGGGATGTAGAGGAAAAACTGTTTTTT. Translating gives CASSRDVEEKLFF.

This clone was found once. The V gene is TRBV28, the J gene TRBJ1-2; 9 bases are shared with TRBD1. CDR3 length: 14 amino acids. Trimming at V came to 4 bases and at J to 5 bases, leaving 5 bases not matched to a gene. Per the germline V gene, CDR1 is MDHEN and CDR2 is SYDVKM. The CDR3 region is CASSSDRGRYGYTF. CDR3 coding DNA: TGTGCCAGCAGTTCGGACAGGGGACGGTATGGCTACACCTTC.

A few counts support this clone. The rearrangement joins TRBV5-6 to TRBJ2-5; TRBD2 agrees at 8 bases. V lost 4 bases and J lost 4; bases outside the gene matches: 18. The germline CDR1 and CDR2 sequences are SGHDT and YYEEEE. The CDR3 is 18 amino acids. DNA of the CDR3: TGTGCCAGCAGCCGTGGTCATATAGCGGGATGGCCCGGAGAGACCCAGTACTTC. Its translation is CASSRGHIAGWPGETQYF.

The chain is built from TRBV5-1 and TRBJ2-3, with 8 bases lining up with TRBD1. Germline V gene data show CDR1 as SGHRS and CDR2 as YFSETQ. The CDR3 is made up of 14 amino acids. Germline trimming cut 4 bases from V and 9 bases from J; bases unmatched to any gene: 10. The CDR3 nucleotides read TGCGCCAGCAGCACCGGGACAGGCACGTCGACGCAGTATTTT. This gives the protein CASSTGTGTSTQYF. The variable domain in full, with the rest retrieved from reference TRBV5-1 and TRBJ2-3, is KAGVTQTPRYLIKTRGQQVTLSCSPISGHRSVSWYQQTPGQGLQFLFEYFSETQRNKGNFPGRFSGRQFSNSRSEMNVSTLELGDSALYLCASSTGTGTSTQYFGPGTRLTVL.

The chain employs TRBV15 and TRBJ1-2; 7 bases agree with TRBD1. The CDR3 is 14 residues long. Germline V gives CDR1 LNHNV, CDR2 YYDKDF (reference sequence). Trimming took 0 bases from V and 8 from J; bases not matched to a gene: 6. The CDR3: CATSRDLQGNGYTF. DNA for the CDR3: TGTGCCACCAGCAGAGACCTACAGGGGAACGGCTACACCTTC. Filled out from reference TRBV15 and TRBJ1-2, the complete variable domain reads DAMVIQNPRYQVTQFGKPVTLSCSQTLNHNVMYWYQQKSSQAPKLLFHYYDKDFNNEADTPDNFQSRRPNTSFCFLDIRSPGLGDTAMYLCATSRDLQGNGYTFGSGTRLTVV.

This clone appeared a few times. The chain recombines TRBV30 with TRBJ1-1; D is possibly TRBD1 (6 bases). Trimming cost V 2 bases and J 1 base, with 14 bases left between them. This CDR3 is 15 amino acids long. In germline, CDR1 is GTSNPN, CDR2 SVGIG (reference sequence). The CDR3 loop reads CAWSNGVQGNTEAFF. CDR3 nucleotides: TGTGCCTGGAGTAACGGTGTACAGGGGAACACTGAAGCTTTCTTT.

V is TRBV5-1 and J is TRBJ1-1; D unclear. Trimming stripped 4 bases from V and 2 bases from J, with 15 bases between. CDR1 is SGHRS, CDR2 YFSETQ, per germline. The CDR3 has 15 amino acids. This CDR3 is CASSPGLPPNTEAFF. In nucleotides, the CDR3 is TGCGCCAGCAGCCCTGGCCTCCCCCCTAACACTGAAGCTTTCTTT.

This clone was observed once. V and J are TRBV5-6 and TRBJ2-7; 8 nucleotides align to TRBD2. Per the germline V gene, CDR1 is SGHDT and CDR2 is YYEEEE. J gave up 2 bases and V 7 bases, and 5 bases lay outside the gene matches. The CDR3 totals 13 residues. The CDR3 DNA sequence: TGTGCCAGCTGTCCGGGACTAGCCTACGAGCAGTACTTC. Amino acid sequence: CASCPGLAYEQYF.

CDR3 region: CAISGDREGVGETQYF. CDR3 nucleotide sequence: TGTGCCATCAGTGGGGACAGGGAGGGGGTTGGAGAGACCCAGTACTTC. This chain joins TRBV10-3 and TRBJ2-5, with 9 bases that match TRBD1. Germline CDR1 ENHRY, CDR2 SYGVKD. The CDR3 spans 16 residues. V shed 4 bases, J shed 4 bases, and the junction held 10 bases outside the gene matches.

The gene calls are TRBV14 and TRBJ2-2, with a weak D call TRBD2 (5 bases). The length of the CDR3 is 15 residues. Trimming took off 0 bases at V and 1 base at J, with 6 bases between the two ends. From germline, CDR1 is SGHDN and CDR2 FVKESK. CDR3 residues: CASSQDAGNTGELFF. The CDR3 DNA reads as TGTGCCAGCAGCCAAGATGCGGGGAACACCGGGGAGCTGTTTTTT. The complete variable domain, with remaining parts taken from reference TRBV14 and TRBJ2-2, reads EAGVTQFPSHSVIEKGQTVTLRCDPISGHDNLYWYRRVMGKEIKFLLHFVKESKQDESGMPNNRFLAERTGGTYSTLKVQPAELEDSGVYFCASSQDAGNTGELFFGEGSRLTVL.

This sequence joins TRBV5-1 and TRBJ2-7; TRBD1 might be the D (5 bases). Trimming took 0 bases from V and 7 from J, leaving 8 bases between them. CDR3 length: 12 amino acids. Germline values: CDR1 SGHRS, CDR2 YFSETQ. CDR3 protein: CASSLVREEQYF. The CDR3 nucleotides are TGCGCCAGCAGCTTGGTCAGGGAAGAGCAGTACTTC.

V gene TRBV19 combines with J gene TRBJ1-5; D is unresolved. The CDR3 loop spans 15 amino acids. The V end lost 7 bases, the J end lost 1 base, and 14 bases lay between the germline ends. Germline V gene data show CDR1 as LNHDA and CDR2 as SQIVND (reference sequence). CDR3 in DNA: TGTGCCAGTACCATGGGAAGGCCGAGCAATCAGCCCCAGCATTTT. This codes for CASTMGRPSNQPQHF. The whole variable domain, filled in from reference TRBV19 and TRBJ1-5, reads DGGITQSPKYLFRKEGQNVTLSCEQNLNHDAMYWYRQDPGQGLRLIYYSQIVNDFQKGDIAEGYSVSREKKESFPLTVTSAQKNPTAFYLCASTMGRPSNQPQHFGDGTRLSIL.

The CDR3 nucleotides read TGTGCCAGCATTCCGATGACAGGGCGGGGGACTGAAGCTTTCTTT. Amino acids: CASIPMTGRGTEAFF. This chain uses TRBV28 with TRBJ1-1, with 7 bases lining up with TRBD1. The CDR3 is 15 residues long. V trimming: 7 bases; J trimming: 5 bases; junction bases outside the gene matches: 13. CDR1 MDHEN and CDR2 SYDVKM come from the germline V gene.